Presented here are 12 T cell receptor beta chains from one specimen sequenced in a study of T cells after somatic rescue of genetic block. Profiling relied on immunoSEQ multiplex PCR, and the TCRdb table lists in-frame clones only, not all of them. The sample has 110,000 or so clones; approximately 90% are singletons. The specimen sequenced was peripheral blood mononuclear cells (PBMCs). The receptors were sampled from a woman aged 18 to 35.

This clone has only a few counts. This chain joins TRBV6-5 and TRBJ1-6; D is unclear. The CDR3 spans 12 residues. Looked up from germline, CDR1 is MNHEY and CDR2 is SVGAGI. V shed 0 bases and J shed 7 bases, with 1 base lying between them. The CDR3 protein is CASSYSNSPLHF. DNA of the CDR3: TGTGCCAGCAGTTACTCCAATTCACCCCTCCACTTT.

The chain carries TRBV6-5 and TRBJ2-7, with 7 bases aligning to TRBD1. CDR1 is MNHEY, CDR2 SVGAGI, per germline. The V and J ends lost 2 bases and 0 bases, in that order; junction bases with no gene match: 7. The CDR3 loop spans 16 amino acids. This chain's CDR3 is CASSYGQDTLSYEQYF. The CDR3, as DNA: TGTGCCAGCAGTTACGGACAGGATACCCTCTCCTACGAGCAGTACTTC.

This chain joins TRBV5-1 and TRBJ1-1; perhaps TRBD1 as D (5 bases). This CDR3 comprises 15 residues. Germline V gene sequence: CDR1 SGHRS, CDR2 YFSETQ. V was clipped by 2 bases and J by 5 bases, with 16 bases between them. The CDR3 DNA sequence: TGCGCCAGCAGCTTCACAGGTGAGGTGGGGACTGAAGCTTTCTTT. Translation: CASSFTGEVGTEAFF.

The gene calls are TRBV9 and TRBJ1-2; tentatively, D is TRBD1 (6 bases). Germline loops: CDR1 SGDLS, CDR2 YYNGEE. The CDR3 sequence is 13 residues long. The ends were cut back, 4 bases at V and 8 bases at J, with 15 bases in the middle. The CDR3 sequence: CASSHTGKSGYTF. The DNA of the CDR3 is TGTGCCAGCAGCCACACAGGGAAGAGCGGCTACACCTTC.

This chain connects TRBV6-5 to TRBJ1-3, with unresolved D. This CDR3 has 16 amino acids. Per the germline V gene, CDR1 is MNHEY and CDR2 is SVGAGI. The V end lost 0 bases, the J end lost 0 bases, and 9 bases lay between the germline ends. CDR3 amino acids: CASSYSRQSSGNTIYF. CDR3 DNA sequence: TGTGCCAGCAGTTACTCGCGGCAGAGCTCTGGAAACACCATATATTTT.

The CDR3 bases are TGTGCCAGCAGCCCCCGACTAGCGGGGGACCCCACAGATACGCAGTATTTT. Translated, it gives CASSPRLAGDPTDTQYF. The rearrangement links TRBV7-9 to TRBJ2-3; 12 nucleotides match TRBD2. Germline-derived CDR1 and CDR2 are SEHNR and FQNEAQ (reference sequence). V was clipped by 5 bases and J by 2 bases; unmatched bases: 8. There are 17 residues in the CDR3.

This rearrangement joins TRBV7-2 to TRBJ1-1; 7 positions match TRBD1. This CDR3 has 16 amino acids. V shed 1 base and J 1 base; nucleotides not matched to a gene: 6. Germline lookup yields CDR1 SGHTA and CDR2 FQGNSA. CDR3 loop: CASSLGRQGRNTEAFF. CDR3 in DNA: TGTGCCAGCAGCTTAGGACGACAGGGAAGGAACACTGAAGCTTTCTTT.

This clone was recorded only once. V is TRBV5-6 and J is TRBJ2-7; 12 positions match TRBD2. Germline CDR1 reads SGHDT; CDR2 reads YYEEEE. The CDR3 sequence is 16 residues long. The ends lost 3 bases at V and 3 bases at J; junction bases unmatched: 7. The CDR3 region has the DNA TGTGCCAGCAGCTCGGGACTAGCGGGCAGCGGCTACGAGCAGTACTTC. Its translation is CASSSGLAGSGYEQYF.

This sequence joins TRBV4-2 and TRBJ1-1; tentative D call: TRBD1 (5 bases). V was clipped by 3 bases and J by 0 bases, with 11 bases between them. The CDR3 is 15 residues long. In germline, CDR1 is LGHNA, CDR2 YNFKEQ. The CDR3 loop is CASSQGTEMNTEAFF. Written as DNA, the CDR3 is TGTGCCAGCAGCCAGGGGACCGAGATGAACACTGAAGCTTTCTTT.

The rearrangement joins TRBV19 to TRBJ2-3; D not certain. V shed 5 bases and J shed 2 bases, with 11 bases lying between them. The CDR3 is 14 amino acids. CDR1 is LNHDA, CDR2 SQIVND, per germline (reference sequence). As DNA, the CDR3 is TGTGCCAGTAGTCTCCGTCGGAACACAGATACGCAGTATTTT. This gives the protein CASSLRRNTDTQYF.

The V and J genes are TRBV19 and TRBJ1-3; 8 bases line up with TRBD1. The germline gives CDR1 LNHDA, CDR2 SQIVND (reference sequence). CDR3 length: 14 amino acids. J was trimmed by 4 bases and V by 4 bases; bases with no gene match: 3. The CDR3 DNA reads TGTGCCAGTAGTACGGGACAGGAGGGAAACACCATATATTTT. Protein product: CASSTGQEGNTIYF. Full variable domain (missing parts from reference TRBV19 and TRBJ1-3): DGGITQSPKYLFRKEGQNVTLSCEQNLNHDAMYWYRQDPGQGLRLIYYSQIVNDFQKGDIAEGYSVSREKKESFPLTVTSAQKNPTAFYLCASSTGQEGNTIYFGEGSWLTVV.

J is TRBJ2-1 and V is TRBV2; possible D gene TRBD2, 5 bases. CDR1 is SNHLY and CDR2 is FYNNEI in the germline V gene. The germline V and J ends were trimmed by 4 bases and 6 bases, with 10 bases remaining between them. This CDR3 is built from 13 residues. The CDR3 DNA reads TGTGCCAGCAGTGTGTCTAGCTCCAATGAGCAGTTCTTC. It translates to CASSVSSSNEQFF.